The entry below gives a single TCR beta chain sequence along with its context. Its specificity is unknown. This record comes from a study of monozygotic twins with inflammatory bowel disease. TCRdb reanalyzed the 5' RACE reads, giving one entry per CDR3 protein sequence and no DNA. The data include over 90,000 distinct CDR3 sequences; the top ten clones carry less than 2%. Study-wide results and caveats: Those with IBD had lower TCRbeta diversity (inverse Simpson) than their healthy co-twins did.

Without any T cell sorting, total RNA was isolated from whole blood. The receptor was derived from a human donor with ulcerative colitis or Crohn's disease, or a healthy co-twin of an affected twin (not recorded which). The sequencing input was blood.

The CDR3 sequence: CASSYGTVNQPQHF. This sequence joins TRBV5-6 and TRBJ1-5; TCRdb's D call, TRBD1, is unchecked because there is no DNA. The germline gives CDR1 SGHDT, CDR2 YYEEEE. The CDR3 totals 14 residues.